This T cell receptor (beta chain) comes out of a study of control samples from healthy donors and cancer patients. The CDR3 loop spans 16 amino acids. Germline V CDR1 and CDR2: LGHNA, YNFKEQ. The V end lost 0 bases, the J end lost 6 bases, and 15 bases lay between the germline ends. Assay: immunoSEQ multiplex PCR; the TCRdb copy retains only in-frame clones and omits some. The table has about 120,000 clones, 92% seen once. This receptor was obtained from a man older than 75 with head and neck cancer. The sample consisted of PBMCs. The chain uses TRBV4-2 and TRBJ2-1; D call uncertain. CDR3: CASSQDFWVPGNEQFF. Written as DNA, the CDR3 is TGTGCCAGCAGCCAAGATTTCTGGGTTCCGGGCAATGAGCAGTTCTTC.